This entry is about one TCR beta chain. Its antigen is still unknown. This sample is part of a study of T-cell memory formation after mild COVID-19. Across the study: For the most part, TCR clusters were specific to one donor.

Study-wide findings and caveats: Memory cells collected pre-infection included some clones that later responded, suggesting cross-reactive memory joined. For contracting clones, CD4+ ones sat mainly in CM and EM, CD8+ in EMRA.

Each CDR3 protein gets one entry after TCRdb re-called the 5' RACE reads with MiXCR. Seen here are approximately 99,000 distinct CDR3 sequences, about a sixth observed once, and the top ten hold around 5.1%. This receptor was identified in a man aged 18 to 35 who had mild COVID-19 (a few samples of this study predate the infection). Cell type and time point are not known. Sequenced: PBMCs or a T cell subset sorted from them (not recorded which).

CDR3 in DNA: TGCAGTGCTAGGCCACATGCGGGTCAGCCCCAGCATTTT. The encoded protein is CSARPHAGQPQHF. This chain joins TRBV20-1 and TRBJ1-5; D uncertain. This CDR3 spans 13 amino acids. Trimming stripped 3 bases from V and 6 bases from J, with 12 bases between. Per the germline V gene, CDR1 is DFQATT and CDR2 is SNEGSKA (reference sequence).